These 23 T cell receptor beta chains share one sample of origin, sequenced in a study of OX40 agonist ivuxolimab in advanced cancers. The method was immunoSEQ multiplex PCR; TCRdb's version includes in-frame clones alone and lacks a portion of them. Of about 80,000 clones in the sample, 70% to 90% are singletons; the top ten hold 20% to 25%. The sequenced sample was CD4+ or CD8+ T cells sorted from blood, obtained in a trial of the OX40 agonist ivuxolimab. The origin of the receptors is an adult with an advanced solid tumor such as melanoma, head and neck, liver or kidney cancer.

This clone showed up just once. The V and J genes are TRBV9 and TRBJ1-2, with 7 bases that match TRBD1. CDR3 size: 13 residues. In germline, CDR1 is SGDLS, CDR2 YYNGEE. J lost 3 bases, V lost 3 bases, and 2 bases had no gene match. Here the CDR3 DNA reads TGTGCCAGCAGCGCAGGGGGGTACTATGGCTACACCTTC. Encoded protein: CASSAGGYYGYTF. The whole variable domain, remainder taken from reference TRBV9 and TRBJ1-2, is DSGVTQTPKHLITATGQRVTLRCSPRSGDLSVYWYQQSLDQGLQFLIQYYNGEERAKGNILERFSAQQFPDLHSELNLSSLELGDSALYFCASSAGGYYGYTFGSGTRLTVV.

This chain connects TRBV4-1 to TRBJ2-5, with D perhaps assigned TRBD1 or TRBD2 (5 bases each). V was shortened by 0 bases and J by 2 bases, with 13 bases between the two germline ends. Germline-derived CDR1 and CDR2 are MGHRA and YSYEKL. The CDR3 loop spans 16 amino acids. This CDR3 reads CASSQDDGAGQETQYF. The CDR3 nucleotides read TGCGCCAGCAGCCAAGACGACGGGGCTGGGCAAGAGACCCAGTACTTC.

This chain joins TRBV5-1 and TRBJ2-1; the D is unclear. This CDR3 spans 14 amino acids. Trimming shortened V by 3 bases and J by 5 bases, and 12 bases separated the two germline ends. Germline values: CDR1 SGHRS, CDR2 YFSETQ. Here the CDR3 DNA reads TGCGCCAGCAGCTCCCTCACCACACACAATGAGCAGTTCTTC. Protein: CASSSLTTHNEQFF.

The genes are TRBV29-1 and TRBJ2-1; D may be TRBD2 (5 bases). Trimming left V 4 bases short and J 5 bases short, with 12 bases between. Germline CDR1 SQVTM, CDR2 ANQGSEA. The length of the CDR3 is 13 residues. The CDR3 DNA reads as TGCAGCGTTGGAACTAGAAGGAACAATGAGCAGTTCTTC. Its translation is CSVGTRRNNEQFF.

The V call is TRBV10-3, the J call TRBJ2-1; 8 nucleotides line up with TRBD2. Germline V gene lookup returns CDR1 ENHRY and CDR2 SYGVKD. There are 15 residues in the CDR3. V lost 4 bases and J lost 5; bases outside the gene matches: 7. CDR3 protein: CAISASREVDNEQFF. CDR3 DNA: TGTGCCATCAGTGCATCGCGGGAGGTAGACAATGAGCAGTTCTTC.

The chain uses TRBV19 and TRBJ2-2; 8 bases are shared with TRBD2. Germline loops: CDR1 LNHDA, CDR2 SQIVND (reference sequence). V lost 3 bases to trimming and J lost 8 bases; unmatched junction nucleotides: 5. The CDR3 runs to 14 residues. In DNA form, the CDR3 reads TGTGCCAGTAGTATCCCGACTAGCGCGGGGGAGCTGTTTTTT. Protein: CASSIPTSAGELFF.

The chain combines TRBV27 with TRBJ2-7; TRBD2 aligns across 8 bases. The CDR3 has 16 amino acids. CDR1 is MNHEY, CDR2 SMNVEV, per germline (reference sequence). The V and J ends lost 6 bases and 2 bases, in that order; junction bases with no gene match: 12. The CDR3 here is CASSNDQRTSTYEQYF. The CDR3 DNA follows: TGTGCCAGCAGCAACGACCAGAGGACTAGCACCTACGAGCAGTACTTC.

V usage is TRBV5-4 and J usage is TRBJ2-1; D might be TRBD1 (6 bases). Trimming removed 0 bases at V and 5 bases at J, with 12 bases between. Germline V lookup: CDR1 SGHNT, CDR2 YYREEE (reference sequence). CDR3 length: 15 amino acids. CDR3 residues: CASSLGQGRHNEQFF. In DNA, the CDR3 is TGTGCCAGCAGCTTGGGGCAGGGGAGACACAATGAGCAGTTCTTC.

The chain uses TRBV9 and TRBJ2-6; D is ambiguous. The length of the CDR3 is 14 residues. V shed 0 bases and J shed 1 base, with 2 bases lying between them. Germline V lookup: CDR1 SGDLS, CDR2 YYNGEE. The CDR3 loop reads CASSVDSGANVLTF. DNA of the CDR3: TGTGCCAGCAGCGTAGATTCTGGGGCCAACGTCCTGACTTTC. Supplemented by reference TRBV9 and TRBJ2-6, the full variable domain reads DSGVTQTPKHLITATGQRVTLRCSPRSGDLSVYWYQQSLDQGLQFLIQYYNGEERAKGNILERFSAQQFPDLHSELNLSSLELGDSALYFCASSVDSGANVLTFGAGSRLTVL.

DNA for the CDR3: TGTGCCTGGAGTGTACGGGGGAGGGCGAACTACAATGAGCAGTTCTTC. Residues: CAWSVRGRANYNEQFF. The genes are TRBV30 and TRBJ2-1, with 7 positions matching TRBD2. The CDR3 runs to 16 residues. CDR1 and CDR2 (germline): GTSNPN, SVGIG (reference sequence). Trimming removed 0 bases from V and 3 bases from J; junction bases left unmatched: 8.

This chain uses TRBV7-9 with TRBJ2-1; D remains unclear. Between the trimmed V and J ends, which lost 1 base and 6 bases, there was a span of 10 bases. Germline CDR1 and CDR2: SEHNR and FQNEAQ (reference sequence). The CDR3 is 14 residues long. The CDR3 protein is CASSLVFLGNEQFF. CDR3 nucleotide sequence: TGTGCCAGCAGCTTAGTATTCTTAGGCAATGAGCAGTTCTTC. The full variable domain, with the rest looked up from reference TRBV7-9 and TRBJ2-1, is DTGVSQNPRHKITKRGQNVTFRCDPISEHNRLYWYRQTLGQGPEFLTYFQNEAQLEKSRLLSDRFSAERPKGSFSTLEIQRTEQGDSAMYLCASSLVFLGNEQFFGPGTRLTVL.

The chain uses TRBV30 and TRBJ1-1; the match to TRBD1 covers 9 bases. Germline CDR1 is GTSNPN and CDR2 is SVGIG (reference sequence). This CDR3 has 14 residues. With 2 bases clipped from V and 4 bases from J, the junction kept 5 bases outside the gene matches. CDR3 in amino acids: CAWSPGQGSTEAFF. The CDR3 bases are TGTGCCTGGAGTCCGGGACAGGGAAGCACTGAAGCTTTCTTT.

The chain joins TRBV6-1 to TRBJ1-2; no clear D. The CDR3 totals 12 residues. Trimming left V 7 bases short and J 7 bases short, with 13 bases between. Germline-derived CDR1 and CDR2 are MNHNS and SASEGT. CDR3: CASTWGWGGYTF. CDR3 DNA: TGTGCCAGCACCTGGGGTTGGGGTGGCTACACCTTC.

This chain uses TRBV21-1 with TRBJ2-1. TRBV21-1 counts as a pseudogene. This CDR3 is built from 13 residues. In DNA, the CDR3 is TGTGCCAGCAGCAAAGCGAGTTCCAGTGAGCAGTTCTTC. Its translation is CASSKASSSEQFF.

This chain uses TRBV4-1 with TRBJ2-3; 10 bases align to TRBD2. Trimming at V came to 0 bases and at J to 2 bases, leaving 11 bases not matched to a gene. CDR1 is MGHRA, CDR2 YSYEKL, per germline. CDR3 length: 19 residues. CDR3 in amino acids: CASSQDWAGTSVITDTQYF. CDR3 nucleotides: TGCGCCAGCAGCCAAGATTGGGCCGGGACTAGCGTTATCACAGATACGCAGTATTTT.

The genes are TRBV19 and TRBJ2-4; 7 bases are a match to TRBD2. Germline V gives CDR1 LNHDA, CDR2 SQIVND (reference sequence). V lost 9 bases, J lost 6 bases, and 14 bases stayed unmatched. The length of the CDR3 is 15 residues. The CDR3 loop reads CASARDTRGGNIQYF. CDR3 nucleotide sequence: TGTGCCAGCGCCCGTGACACCCGCGGGGGAAACATTCAGTACTTC.

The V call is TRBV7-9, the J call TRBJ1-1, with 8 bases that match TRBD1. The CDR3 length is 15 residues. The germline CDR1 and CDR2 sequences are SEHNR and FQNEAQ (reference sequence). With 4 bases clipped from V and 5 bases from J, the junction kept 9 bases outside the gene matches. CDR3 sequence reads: CASSSPGGGWTEAFF. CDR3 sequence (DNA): TGTGCCAGCAGCTCACCAGGGGGCGGGTGGACTGAAGCTTTCTTT.

CDR3 DNA: TGTGCCTCCGAGGGACGGAGTAACACAGATACGCAGTATTTT. Translating it yields CASEGRSNTDTQYF. The gene calls are TRBV19 and TRBJ2-3; D tentatively fits TRBD1 or TRBD2 (5 bases each). The CDR3 runs to 14 residues. V was trimmed by 11 bases and J by 2 bases, leaving 17 bases between them. Germline CDR1 LNHDA, CDR2 SQIVND (reference sequence).

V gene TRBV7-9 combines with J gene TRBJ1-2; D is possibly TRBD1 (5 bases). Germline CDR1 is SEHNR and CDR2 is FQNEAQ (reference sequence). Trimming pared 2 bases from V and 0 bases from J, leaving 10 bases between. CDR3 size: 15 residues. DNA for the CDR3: TGTGCCAGCAGCTTAAACCCAGGGCCTAACTATGGCTACACCTTC. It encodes CASSLNPGPNYGYTF.

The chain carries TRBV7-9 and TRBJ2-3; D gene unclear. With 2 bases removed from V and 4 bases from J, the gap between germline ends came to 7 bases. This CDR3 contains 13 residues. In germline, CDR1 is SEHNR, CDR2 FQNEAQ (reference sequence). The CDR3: CASSLRDSDTQYF. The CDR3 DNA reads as TGTGCCAGCAGCTTAAGGGATTCAGATACGCAGTATTTT.

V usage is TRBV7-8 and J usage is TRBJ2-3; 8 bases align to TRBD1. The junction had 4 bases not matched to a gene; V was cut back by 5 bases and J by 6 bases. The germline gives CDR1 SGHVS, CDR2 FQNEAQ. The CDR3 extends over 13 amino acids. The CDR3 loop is CASSVDRGDTQYF. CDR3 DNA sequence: TGTGCCAGCAGCGTTGACAGGGGTGATACGCAGTATTTT.

The CDR3 DNA is TGTGCCAGCAGCAACGAGGGTAACTATGGCTACACCTTC. It yields the protein CASSNEGNYGYTF. The rearrangement uses TRBV6-6 and TRBJ1-2; no clear D gene. This CDR3 has 13 amino acids. Germline V gene data show CDR1 as MNHNY and CDR2 as SVGAGI (reference sequence). Trimming removed 6 bases from V and 1 base from J, with 9 bases in between.

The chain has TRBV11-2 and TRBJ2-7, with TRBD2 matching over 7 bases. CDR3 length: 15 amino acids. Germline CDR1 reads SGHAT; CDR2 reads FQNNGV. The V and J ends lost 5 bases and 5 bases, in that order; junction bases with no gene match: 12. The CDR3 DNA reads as TGTGCCAGCAGCCCTGTTAGGGGAGGGCCCCACGAGCAGTACTTC. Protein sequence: CASSPVRGGPHEQYF.